Below, one T cell receptor (beta chain) is given with its context. Clones were sequenced by immunoSEQ multiplex PCR, and TCRdb holds only the in-frame ones, with some missing. The sample includes 80,000 to 95,000 clones, about 96% of them seen just once. These data originate in a study of technical replicates of blood from several donors. V gave up 5 bases and J gave up 13 bases, with 11 bases separating them. The CDR3 consists of 11 residues. Germline V gene lookup returns CDR1 LNHDA and CDR2 SQIVND (reference sequence). The sequencing input was T cells isolated from PBMCs. The V and J genes are TRBV19 and TRBJ1-4; D is unresolved. This receptor was obtained from a human donor in good health. In nucleotides, the CDR3 is TGTGCCAGTAGTGTGGCGGTGCGACTGTTTTTT. Protein sequence: CASSVAVRLFF.